This T cell receptor beta chain was sequenced during a study of blood T cell repertoires in COVID-19. Overall study context: Acute-phase and convalescent COVID-19 samples originated in the United States, Italy and Spain. The analysed material was cDNA or gDNA that came from T cells, B-cell-depleted T cells, or PBMCs.

Seattle participants joined during active infection and were tracked over time. Authors' methods: Nucleated cell counts were estimated from reference gene primer amplification. Profiled with immunoSEQ multiplex PCR; TCRdb holds only in-frame clones, not every one. From that table come the V and J calls and clone size; the DNA was used to work out D and trimming. The sample carries 150,000 to 200,000 clones, roughly 90% recorded once. The CDR3 has 16 amino acids. Germline CDR1 is MNHEY and CDR2 is SVGAGI. V lost 2 bases to trimming and J lost 6 bases; unmatched junction nucleotides: 5. Material: peripheral blood. The gene calls are TRBV6-5 and TRBJ2-2; the match to TRBD1 covers 11 bases. This clonotype was sampled from a woman aged 55-70 years with COVID-19, enrolled during active disease. This chain's CDR3 is CASSYPGTGGPGELFF. CDR3 DNA: TGTGCCAGCAGTTACCCGGGGACAGGGGGACCCGGGGAGCTGTTTTTT.